The 17 T cell receptor beta chains presented below share a single source sample, sequenced in a study of neurological immune-mediated disorders. TCRdb processed the 5' RACE reads anew with MiXCR; each CDR3 protein has one entry. This table has about 80,000 distinct CDR3 sequences, approximately 5.8% appearing once. Specified time point: longitudinal time-point 2. The sequencing sample was made of PBMCs. These receptors were taken from a woman aged 55-70 years with multiple sclerosis.

Notes on this clonotype: A read error may be the cause here, since a much bigger clone is one base away. The final CDR3 position lacks the conserved phenylalanine or tryptophan, pointing to a likely read error. This chain joins TRBV12-3 or TRBV12-4 and TRBJ1-3, with 11 bases matching TRBD1. The CDR3 sequence is 14 residues long. The V and J ends lost 5 bases and 11 bases, in that order; junction bases with no gene match: 8. In DNA, the CDR3 is TGTGCCAGCAGTCTCCGGACAGGGGGCCATGCCATATATCTT. Translated, it gives CASSLRTGGHAIYL.

In its sample, this clonotype was seen many times. The chain couples TRBV5-1 to TRBJ2-1, with D possibly being TRBD1 (5 bases). The V gene's germline CDR1 is SGHRS and CDR2 YFSETQ. The CDR3 has 13 residues. V dropped 0 bases and J dropped 7 bases, with 8 bases sitting between them. The CDR3 sequence: CASSLVQENEQFF. The DNA for the CDR3 is TGCGCCAGCAGCTTGGTACAGGAAAATGAGCAGTTCTTC.

This clonotype was counted at least ten times. The chain employs TRBV7-6 and TRBJ2-2, with 9 bases aligning to TRBD2. Germline V lookup: CDR1 SGHVS, CDR2 FNYEAQ. The CDR3 extends over 16 amino acids. V was pared by 2 bases and J by 7 bases, with 8 bases of the junction left unmatched. CDR3: CASSLLASGVIGELFF. The CDR3 DNA is TGTGCCAGCAGCTTACTGGCTAGCGGGGTGATCGGGGAGCTGTTTTTT.

The sample holds many counts of this clonotype. The chain links TRBV5-1 to TRBJ1-4; D not certain. The CDR3 is 15 amino acids. Trimming cost V 6 bases and J 0 bases, with 12 bases left between them. Germline V gene data show CDR1 as SGHRS and CDR2 as YFSETQ. In nucleotides, the CDR3 is TGCGCCAGCACCACACACCCTGCAACTAATGAAAAACTGTTTTTT. It yields the protein CASTTHPATNEKLFF.

This clonotype was observed at least ten times. The chain has TRBV5-4 and TRBJ2-2, with a possible D match to TRBD1 (6 bases). CDR1 is SGHNT and CDR2 is YYREEE in the germline V gene (reference sequence). Trimming took off 5 bases at V and 1 base at J, with 12 bases between the two ends. The CDR3 spans 15 residues. The CDR3 here is CASSSGTMNTGELFF. The CDR3 DNA sequence: TGTGCCAGCAGTTCCGGGACAATGAACACCGGGGAGCTGTTTTTT.

Many counts were recorded for this clonotype. CDR3 amino acids: CSASGQYGYTF. Written as DNA, the CDR3 is TGCAGTGCTAGCGGACAGTATGGCTACACCTTC. The chain links TRBV20-1 to TRBJ1-2, with D perhaps TRBD1 (6 bases). Trimming took off 3 bases at V and 5 bases at J, with 7 bases between the two ends. Germline V gene data show CDR1 as DFQATT and CDR2 as SNEGSKA (reference sequence). This CDR3 has 11 amino acids.

This clonotype was counted at least ten times. The chain couples TRBV5-1 to TRBJ1-1, with 8 bases that match TRBD1. Germline V gene sequence: CDR1 SGHRS, CDR2 YFSETQ. The CDR3 length is 17 residues. The junction had 10 bases not matched to a gene; V was cut back by 3 bases and J by 0 bases. The CDR3 loop reads CASSSGTGPGMNTEAFF. The CDR3 nucleotides are TGCGCCAGCAGCTCCGGGACAGGTCCGGGAATGAACACTGAAGCTTTCTTT.

This clonotype was observed at least ten times. The chain recombines TRBV20-1 with TRBJ2-7; no firm D call. Germline CDR1 DFQATT, CDR2 SNEGSKA (reference sequence). V gave up 0 bases and J gave up 11 bases, with 23 bases separating them. The CDR3 contains 15 residues. The CDR3 coding sequence is TGCAGTGCTAGAGATATCCAGTCGCTTGGTGTAGTAGAGTACTTC. Amino acid sequence: CSARDIQSLGVVEYF.

This clonotype was observed once. The chain joins TRBV19 to TRBJ1-3; D is unclear. This CDR3 comprises 14 residues. Looked up from germline, CDR1 is LNHDA and CDR2 is SQIVND (reference sequence). V shed 5 bases and J shed 0 bases, with 8 bases lying between them. The CDR3 spells CASSPTLSGNTIYF. The CDR3 DNA sequence: TGTGCCAGTAGTCCCACGCTCTCTGGAAACACCATATATTTT.

In its sample, this clonotype was seen many times. This rearrangement joins TRBV2 to TRBJ1-1, with unresolved D. The CDR3 runs to 10 residues. Between the trimmed V and J ends, which lost 8 bases and 1 base, there was a span of 2 bases. Per the germline V gene, CDR1 is SNHLY and CDR2 is FYNNEI. This CDR3 is CASQNTEAFF. CDR3 DNA: TGTGCCAGCCAGAACACTGAAGCTTTCTTT.

This clonotype showed up many times. This chain uses TRBV9 with TRBJ2-3; the D gene could be TRBD1 or TRBD2 (6 bases each). Germline lookup yields CDR1 SGDLS and CDR2 YYNGEE. This CDR3 is 16 amino acids long. V was shortened by 0 bases and J by 4 bases, with 15 bases between the two germline ends. CDR3 nucleotides: TGTGCCAGCAGCGTAGACAGGAGGGGGGCCGCAGATACGCAGTATTTT. It codes for CASSVDRRGAADTQYF.

This clonotype came up many times. V usage is TRBV5-1 and J usage is TRBJ2-5; TRBD1 agrees at 7 bases. V dropped 3 bases and J dropped 2; count of bases not matched to a gene: 4. The CDR3 loop spans 14 amino acids. The germline V gene encodes CDR1 SGHRS and CDR2 YFSETQ. CDR3 in DNA: TGCGCCAGCAGCTACGACAGGGCGCAAGAGACCCAGTACTTC. Protein sequence: CASSYDRAQETQYF.

This clonotype was observed many times. The rearrangement joins TRBV12-3 or TRBV12-4 to TRBJ2-1; 8 bases map to TRBD1. The ends lost 6 bases at V and 10 bases at J; junction bases unmatched: 14. This CDR3 region has 15 residues. In DNA form, the CDR3 reads TGTGCCAGCAGCCCCGAGGCAGGGGGCGTTTGGGAGCAGTTCTTC. Translating it yields CASSPEAGGVWEQFF.

This clonotype was recorded at least ten times. The chain employs TRBV5-1 and TRBJ1-5, with 10 bases matching TRBD1. V lost 4 bases and J lost 7; bases outside the gene matches: 14. Per germline, CDR1 SGHRS and CDR2 YFSETQ. The CDR3 contains 17 residues. CDR3 amino acids: CASSVSGTGERNQPQHF. The CDR3 coding sequence is TGCGCCAGCAGCGTGTCCGGGACAGGGGAGCGGAACCAGCCCCAGCATTTT.

There are a few counts of this clonotype. This rearrangement joins TRBV11-3 to TRBJ2-5; D perhaps matches TRBD1 (5 bases). Germline V gives CDR1 SGHNT, CDR2 YENEEA. Trimming removed 1 base at V and 1 base at J, with 13 bases between. There are 16 residues in the CDR3. As DNA, the CDR3 is TGTGCCAGCAGCTTAGGACAAGACAGTTCCCAAGAGACCCAGTACTTC. Translation gives CASSLGQDSSQETQYF.

This clonotype was detected ten times or more. The chain carries TRBV20-1 and TRBJ2-3, with TRBD1 identical over 11 bases. Germline trimming cut 0 bases from V and 4 bases from J; bases unmatched to any gene: 6. This CDR3 spans 16 amino acids. The germline CDR1 and CDR2 sequences are DFQATT and SNEGSKA (reference sequence). CDR3 residues: CSARDYPGQGADTQYF. The DNA of the CDR3 is TGCAGTGCTAGAGATTATCCGGGACAGGGGGCAGATACGCAGTATTTT.

This clonotype was seen repeatedly, ten times or more. The rearrangement uses TRBV20-1 and TRBJ2-1; 10 bases are shared with TRBD2. The CDR3 is 15 residues long. The germline V gene has CDR1 DFQATT and CDR2 SNEGSKA (reference sequence). V was clipped by 0 bases and J by 7 bases; unmatched bases: 6. The DNA of the CDR3 is TGCAGTGCTAGAGATTCTAGCGGGGGAAGTAATGAGCAGTTCTTC. Its protein is CSARDSSGGSNEQFF.